The entry that follows covers one T cell receptor beta chain sequence. From germline, CDR1 is SGHRS and CDR2 YFSETQ. The CDR3 spans 12 residues. Trimming took off 4 bases at V and 16 bases at J, with 17 bases between the two ends. The record originates from a study of blood T cells in healthy people across ages. The authors ran a second PCR of roughly 6 to 12 cycles using a sample-barcoded 5' primer and a J-beta primer mix. Using its own MiXCR run on the 5' RACE reads, TCRdb lists one record per CDR3 protein. The sample consists of roughly 800,000 distinct CDR3 sequences, roughly 25% of them appearing once. These same data were also listed under a study on T cells of mothers and their children.

The receptor comes from a boy between 5 and 17 years old in good health. The sample comprised blood. The J gene is TRBJ1-4, the V gene TRBV5-1; the D gene is possibly TRBD1 (6 bases). CDR3: CASSTRGKEPFF. The CDR3 DNA reads as TGCGCCAGCAGCACTAGGGGGAAGGAACCGTTTTTT.